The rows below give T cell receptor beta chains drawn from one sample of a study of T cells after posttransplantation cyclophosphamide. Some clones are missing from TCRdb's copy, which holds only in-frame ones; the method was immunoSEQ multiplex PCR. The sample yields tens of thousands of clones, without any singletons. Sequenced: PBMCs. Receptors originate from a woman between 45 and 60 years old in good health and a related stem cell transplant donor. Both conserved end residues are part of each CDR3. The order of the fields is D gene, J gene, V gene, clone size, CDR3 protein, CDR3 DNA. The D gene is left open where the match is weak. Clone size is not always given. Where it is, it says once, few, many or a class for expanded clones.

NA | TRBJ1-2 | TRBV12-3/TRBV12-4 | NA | CASSLSQGSYGYTF | TGTGCCAGCAGTTTAAGTCAGGGATCGTATGGCTACACCTTC
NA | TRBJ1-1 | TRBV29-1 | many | CSGEVAGDTEAFF | TGCAGCGGAGAAGTGGCGGGGGACACTGAAGCTTTCTTT
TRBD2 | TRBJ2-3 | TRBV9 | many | CASSVGSSGSHTDTQYF | TGTGCCAGCAGCGTAGGATCTAGCGGGAGCCACACAGATACGCAGTATTTT
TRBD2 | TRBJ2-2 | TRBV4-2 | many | CASSQVGLAGETGELFF | TGTGCCAGCAGCCAAGTAGGACTAGCGGGAGAGACCGGGGAGCTGTTTTTT
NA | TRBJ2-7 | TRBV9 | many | CASSPRTETYEQYF | TGTGCCAGCAGCCCCCGGACAGAGACCTACGAGCAGTACTTC
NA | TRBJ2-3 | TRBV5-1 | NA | CASSLAQALRTDTQYF | TGCGCCAGCAGCTTGGCACAGGCCCTACGCACAGATACGCAGTATTTT
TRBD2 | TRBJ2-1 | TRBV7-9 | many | CASSAPGSGSPNEQFF | TGTGCCAGCAGCGCCCCGGGGAGCGGGAGCCCCAATGAGCAGTTCTTC
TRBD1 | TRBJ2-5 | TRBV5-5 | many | CASSGATGTTQETQYF | TGTGCCAGCAGCGGGGCGACAGGGACGACACAAGAGACCCAGTACTTC
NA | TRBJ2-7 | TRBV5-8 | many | CASSPLRGTTYEQYF | TGTGCCAGCAGCCCCCTTCGGGGTACTACCTACGAGCAGTACTTC
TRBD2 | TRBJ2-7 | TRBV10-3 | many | CAISEPVGTSGILEQYF | TGTGCCATCAGTGAGCCCGTAGGGACTAGCGGGATCCTCGAGCAGTACTTC
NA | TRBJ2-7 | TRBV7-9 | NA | CASGGLSYEQYF | TGTGCCAGCGGGGGACTCTCCTACGAGCAGTACTTC
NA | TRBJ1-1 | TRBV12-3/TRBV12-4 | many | CASSLFGGLTEAFF | TGTGCCAGCAGTTTATTCGGGGGGCTGACTGAAGCTTTCTTT
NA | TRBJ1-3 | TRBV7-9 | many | CASSLNASGNTIYF | TGTGCCAGCAGCTTAAATGCGTCTGGAAACACCATATATTTT
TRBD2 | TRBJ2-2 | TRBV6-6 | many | CATQLAGVLGELFF | TGTGCCACTCAACTAGCGGGAGTACTTGGGGAGCTGTTTTTT
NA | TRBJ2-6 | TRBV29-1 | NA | CSVGFQVPFSGANVLTF | TGCAGCGTTGGGTTCCAGGTACCTTTCTCTGGGGCCAACGTCCTGACTTTC
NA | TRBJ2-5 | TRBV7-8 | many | CASSPRAGRETQYF | TGTGCCAGCAGCCCCAGGGCAGGGAGGGAGACCCAGTACTTC
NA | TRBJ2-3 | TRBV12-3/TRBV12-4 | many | CASSRRGFTDTQYF | TGTGCCAGCAGTCGAAGGGGATTTACAGATACGCAGTATTTT
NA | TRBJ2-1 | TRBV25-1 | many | CASSEYFGSAHSYNEQFF | TGTGCCAGCAGTGAATACTTCGGTAGCGCACACTCCTACAATGAGCAGTTCTTC
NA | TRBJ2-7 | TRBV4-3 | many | CASSQEWADYEQYF | TGCGCCAGCAGCCAAGAGTGGGCAGACTACGAGCAGTACTTC
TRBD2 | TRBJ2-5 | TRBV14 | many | CASSHPGSTSVGTQYF | TGTGCCAGCAGCCACCCCGGGTCTACTAGCGTGGGGACCCAGTACTTC
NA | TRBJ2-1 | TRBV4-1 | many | CASSHRYRGYEQFF | TGCGCCAGCAGCCACCGATATCGGGGGTATGAGCAGTTCTTC
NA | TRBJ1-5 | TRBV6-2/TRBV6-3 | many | CASGGTPYPNQPQHF | TGTGCCAGCGGGGGGACTCCCTACCCAAATCAGCCCCAGCATTTT
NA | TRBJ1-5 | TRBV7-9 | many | CASSPGDANQPQHF | TGTGCCAGCAGCCCAGGGGACGCCAATCAGCCCCAGCATTTT
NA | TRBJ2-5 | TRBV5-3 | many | CARRGPGVETQYF | TGTGCCAGAAGAGGGCCAGGGGTTGAGACCCAGTACTTC
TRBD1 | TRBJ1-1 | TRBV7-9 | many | CASSFPSGGSDTEAFF | TGTGCCAGCAGCTTTCCCTCAGGGGGCTCGGACACTGAAGCTTTCTTT
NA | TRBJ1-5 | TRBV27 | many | CASSLFGATQPQHF | TGTGCCAGCAGTTTATTTGGGGCCACTCAGCCCCAGCATTTT
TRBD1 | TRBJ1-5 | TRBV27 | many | CASRGSGQGTYQPQHF | TGTGCCAGCAGGGGCTCCGGACAGGGTACGTATCAGCCCCAGCATTTT
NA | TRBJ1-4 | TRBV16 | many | CASRPGTPAREKLFF | TGTGCCAGCAGACCCGGGACACCCGCCCGGGAAAAACTGTTTTTT
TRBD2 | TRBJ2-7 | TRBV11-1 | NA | CASSPRTSGRAGVYEQYF | TGTGCCAGCAGCCCGAGGACTAGCGGGAGGGCCGGAGTTTACGAGCAGTACTTC
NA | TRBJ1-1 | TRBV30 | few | CAWSVQAHTEAFF | TGTGCCTGGAGTGTACAGGCCCACACTGAAGCTTTCTTT
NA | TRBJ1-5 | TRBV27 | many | CASTPGRGIQPQHF | TGTGCCAGCACCCCCGGCCGGGGAATTCAGCCCCAGCATTTT
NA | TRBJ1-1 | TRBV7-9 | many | CASSPARAEAFF | TGTGCCAGCAGCCCCGCGAGGGCTGAAGCTTTCTTT
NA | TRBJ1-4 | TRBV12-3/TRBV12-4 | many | CASSTRVRVEKLFF | TGTGCCAGCAGTACCAGGGTACGAGTTGAAAAACTGTTTTTT
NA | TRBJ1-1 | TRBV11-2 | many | CASSDNRVTEAFF | TGTGCCAGCAGCGATAACAGGGTCACTGAAGCTTTCTTT
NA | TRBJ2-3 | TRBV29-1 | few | CSARGASTDTQYF | TGCAGCGCCCGAGGGGCTAGCACAGATACGCAGTATTTT
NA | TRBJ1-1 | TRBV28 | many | CASKNLGGTMNTEAFF | TGTGCCAGCAAAAACCTCGGCGGGACAATGAACACTGAAGCTTTCTTT
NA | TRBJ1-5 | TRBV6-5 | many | CASSTPGSNQPQHF | TGTGCCAGCAGTACCCCCGGGAGCAATCAGCCCCAGCATTTT
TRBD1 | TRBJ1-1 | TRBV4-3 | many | CASSHIDRDTEAFF | TGCGCCAGCAGCCATATTGACAGGGACACTGAAGCTTTCTTT
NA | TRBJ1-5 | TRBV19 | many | CASRRQADNQPQHF | TGTGCCAGTAGGAGACAGGCGGACAATCAGCCCCAGCATTTT
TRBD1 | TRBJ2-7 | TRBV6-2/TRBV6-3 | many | CASSYLPGQAPSYEQYF | TGTGCCAGCAGTTACCTCCCCGGACAGGCTCCCTCCTACGAGCAGTACTTC
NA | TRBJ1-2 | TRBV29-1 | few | CSVEQGGNYGYTF | TGCAGCGTTGAACAGGGAGGAAACTATGGCTACACCTTC
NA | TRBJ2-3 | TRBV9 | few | CASSERERLPVTQYF | TGTGCCAGCAGCGAAAGGGAGCGGCTCCCGGTTACGCAGTATTTT
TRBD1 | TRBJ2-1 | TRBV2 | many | CASSVNRGYNEQFF | TGTGCCAGCAGTGTCAACAGGGGGTACAATGAGCAGTTCTTC
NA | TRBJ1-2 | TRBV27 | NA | CASSLIVRDLGYYGYTF | TGTGCCAGCAGTTTAATCGTACGAGACCTCGGGTACTATGGCTACACCTTC
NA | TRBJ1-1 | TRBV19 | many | CASRLNTEAFF | TGTGCCAGCCGACTTAACACTGAAGCTTTCTTT
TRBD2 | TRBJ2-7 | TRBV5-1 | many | CASSIGTSGTYEQYF | TGCGCCAGCAGCATCGGGACTAGCGGGACCTACGAGCAGTACTTC
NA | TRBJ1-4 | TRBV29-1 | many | CSVGRGTTNEKLFF | TGCAGCGTCGGACGCGGGACAACTAATGAAAAACTGTTTTTT
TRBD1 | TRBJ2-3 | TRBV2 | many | CASSWDRGGGDTQYF | TGTGCCAGCAGCTGGGACAGGGGAGGTGGAGATACGCAGTATTTT
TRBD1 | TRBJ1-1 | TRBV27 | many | CASRPGTVGTEAFF | TGTGCCAGCAGACCTGGGACAGTAGGCACTGAAGCTTTCTTT
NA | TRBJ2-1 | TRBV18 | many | CASSPRAHEQFF | TGTGCCAGCTCACCGCGGGCCCATGAGCAGTTCTTC
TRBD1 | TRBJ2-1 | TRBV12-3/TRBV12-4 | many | CASSRTETGTGEQFF | TGTGCCAGCAGTCGGACCGAGACAGGGACAGGTGAGCAGTTCTTC
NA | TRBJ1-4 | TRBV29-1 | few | CSVSRGNNEKLFF | TGCAGCGTTTCCAGGGGTAATAATGAAAAACTGTTTTTT
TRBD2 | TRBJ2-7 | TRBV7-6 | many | CASSLGASGYSYEQYF | TGTGCCAGCAGCTTAGGGGCTAGCGGATACTCCTACGAGCAGTACTTC
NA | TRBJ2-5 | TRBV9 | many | CASSAPHRQETQYF | TGTGCCAGCAGCGCACCGCATCGGCAAGAGACCCAGTACTTC
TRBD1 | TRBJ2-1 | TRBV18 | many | CASSPTGTGRYNEQFF | TGTGCCAGCTCACCAACCGGGACAGGGAGGTACAATGAGCAGTTCTTC